A selection of T cell receptor beta chains follows, all from one sample in a study of identical twins. MiXCR, run by TCRdb on the 5' RACE reads, gives a single entry per CDR3 protein. The data contain roughly 700,000 distinct CDR3 sequences, around 8.6% of them singletons. These records were also assigned to another study, of yellow fever vaccine responses in identical twins.

Sequencing used PBMCs. Every receptor here comes from a woman aged 18 to 35 in good health. Each CDR3 is given with its conserved first and last residue. The D gene is left open where the match is weak. Clone size is not always given. Where it is, it says once, few, many or a class for expanded clones.

CDR3aa | CDR3nt | abundance | j_gene | v_gene | d_gene
CASSSAGSSYNEQFF | TGTGCCAGCAGCTCCGCCGGTAGCTCCTACAATGAGCAGTTCTTC | many | TRBJ2-1 | TRBV6-2/TRBV6-3 | -
CATRRLGKETQYF | TGTGCCACCAGAAGACTTGGGAAAGAGACCCAGTACTTC | - | TRBJ2-5 | TRBV28 | -
CSADPRLPEQYF | TGCAGTGCTGACCCTCGCCTGCCCGAGCAGTACTTC | few | TRBJ2-7 | TRBV20-1 | -
CASSQGLAGEDEQFF | TGTGCCAGCAGCCAAGGACTAGCGGGAGAAGATGAGCAGTTCTTC | many | TRBJ2-1 | TRBV7-2 | TRBD2
CASSWDRYTDTQYF | TGTGCCAGCAGCTGGGACAGATACACAGATACGCAGTATTTT | many | TRBJ2-3 | TRBV7-2 | TRBD1
CASSHGTRYNEQFF | TGTGCCAGCAGCCACGGGACCCGTTACAATGAGCAGTTCTTC | many | TRBJ2-1 | TRBV6-1 | -
CASSWRGTVNLNEQFF | TGTGCCAGCAGTTGGCGCGGGACAGTAAATTTGAATGAGCAGTTCTTC | many | TRBJ2-1 | TRBV27 | -
CASCQRHGRKGDVETQYF | TGTGCCAGCTGCCAACGACACGGAAGGAAGGGGGACGTAGAGACCCAGTACTTC | - | TRBJ2-5 | TRBV3-1 | -
CAKLAPTETQYF | TGTGCCAAACTAGCGCCCACAGAGACCCAGTACTTC | - | TRBJ2-5 | TRBV3-1 | TRBD2
CASGVFSGETQYF | TGTGCCAGCGGGGTTTTTAGCGGTGAGACCCAGTACTTC | many | TRBJ2-5 | TRBV12-3/TRBV12-4 | -
CASSLYLEGNIQYF | TGTGCCAGCAGTTTATATCTCGAAGGGAACATTCAGTACTTC | - | TRBJ2-4 | TRBV28 | -
CASSHTGRWRFSEQYF | TGTGCCAGCAGCCACACGGGAAGGTGGCGATTCTCCGAGCAGTACTTC | - | TRBJ2-7 | TRBV6-2/TRBV6-3 | -
CAWCPGDRRKSYTF | TGTGCCTGGTGCCCTGGGGACAGGAGGAAGAGCTACACCTTC | few | TRBJ1-2 | TRBV30 | TRBD1
CASSLGLGNEQFF | TGTGCCAGCAGCTTAGGTCTAGGCAATGAGCAGTTCTTC | many | TRBJ2-1 | TRBV11-2 | -
CASSLGVMETQYF | TGCGCCAGCAGCTTGGGTGTGATGGAGACCCAGTACTTC | many | TRBJ2-5 | TRBV5-1 | -
CSAMDRSSYEQYF | TGCAGTGCTATGGACAGGTCCTCCTACGAGCAGTACTTC | few | TRBJ2-7 | TRBV20-1 | TRBD1
CASSLRREEWEQFF | TGTGCCAGCAGCTTAAGGCGGGAGGAGTGGGAGCAGTTCTTC | few | TRBJ2-1 | TRBV7-2 | TRBD2
CASSPSVYNEQFF | TGTGCCAGCAGCCCCAGCGTCTACAATGAGCAGTTCTTC | many | TRBJ2-1 | TRBV12-3/TRBV12-4 | -
CASSLIGQGDYEQYF | TGTGCCAGCAGCTTAATAGGCCAGGGAGACTACGAGCAGTACTTC | few | TRBJ2-7 | TRBV7-9 | -
CASESAGYNEQFF | TGTGCCAGTGAGAGCGCGGGGTACAATGAGCAGTTCTTC | - | TRBJ2-1 | TRBV13 | -
CAWSLSARRLF | TGTGCCTGGAGTTTGTCCGCTAGGAGGCTCTTC | - | TRBJ2-1 | TRBV30 | -
CASSHNGPGLTQYF | TGTGCCAGCAGCCATAACGGACCGGGGTTGACGCAGTATTTT | - | TRBJ2-3 | TRBV3-1 | -
CASSLGPSSHYGYTF | TGTGCCAGCAGCTTAGGTCCGAGTTCCCACTATGGCTACACCTTC | - | TRBJ1-2 | TRBV7-9 | -
CASSKFGTSGRSSYNEQFF | TGTGCCAGCAGCAAATTCGGGACTAGCGGGAGGAGCTCCTACAATGAGCAGTTCTTC | - | TRBJ2-1 | TRBV21-1 | -
CASDTTQPSTDTQYF | TGTGCCTCAGACACGACGCAACCTAGCACAGATACGCAGTATTTT | - | TRBJ2-3 | TRBV10-3 | -
CASSPPQQVGDTQYF | TGTGCCAGCTCACCACCCCAGCAGGTTGGAGATACGCAGTATTTT | few | TRBJ2-3 | TRBV18 | -
CASSGTGTGGIEQYF | TGTGCCAGCAGCGGAACCGGGACAGGGGGCATTGAGCAGTACTTC | - | TRBJ2-7 | TRBV6-1 | TRBD1
CSAPSRTQNEKLFF | TGCAGTGCCCCTTCTAGGACGCAGAATGAAAAACTGTTTTTT | few | TRBJ1-4 | TRBV20-1 | -
CASSPTYEQYF | TGTGCCAGCAGCCCCACCTACGAGCAGTACTTC | many | TRBJ2-7 | TRBV6-5 | -
CASSRVEDSPYNEQFF | TGTGCCAGCAGCCGGGTAGAGGACAGCCCCTACAATGAGCAGTTCTTC | many | TRBJ2-1 | TRBV2 | -
CASSVVGQGDGYTF | TGTGCCAGCAGCGTAGTAGGGCAGGGGGATGGCTACACCTTC | few | TRBJ1-2 | TRBV9 | TRBD1
CASSQTAPGVTNEKLFF | TGTGCCAGCAGCCAGACGGCGCCCGGCGTTACTAATGAAAAACTGTTTTTT | - | TRBJ1-4 | TRBV4-2 | -
CASSPLRPGVFDGYTF | TGTGCCAGCAGCCCTCTTCGCCCAGGGGTTTTCGATGGCTACACCTTC | - | TRBJ1-2 | TRBV7-2 | -
CAIETGTGTGELFF | TGTGCCATCGAGACAGGGACTGGGACCGGGGAGCTGTTTTTT | few | TRBJ2-2 | TRBV2 | -
CSAYYPGQGTYEQYF | TGCAGTGCTTACTACCCGGGACAGGGGACCTACGAGCAGTACTTC | - | TRBJ2-7 | TRBV20-1 | TRBD1
CASSKTSGRSSYEQYF | TGTGCCAGCAGTAAGACTAGCGGGAGGAGCTCCTACGAGCAGTACTTC | - | TRBJ2-7 | TRBV3-1 | TRBD2
CASSIWTGAYEQYF | TGCGCCAGCAGCATCTGGACCGGGGCCTACGAGCAGTACTTC | - | TRBJ2-7 | TRBV5-1 | -
CASGSGSQEWTNYGYTF | TGTGCCAGCGGTAGCGGTAGTCAGGAGTGGACTAACTATGGCTACACCTTC | - | TRBJ1-2 | TRBV28 | -
CAFSGSGNNEQFF | TGTGCCTTCAGCGGGAGCGGTAACAATGAGCAGTTCTTC | - | TRBJ2-1 | TRBV30 | TRBD2
CASSQDGGNRDIQYF | TGTGCCAGCAGCCAAGATGGGGGTAACCGGGACATTCAGTACTTC | - | TRBJ2-4 | TRBV14 | -
CSANDRVNEAQHF | TGCAGTGCAAACGACAGGGTGAATGAGGCCCAGCATTTT | once | TRBJ1-5 | TRBV20-1 | TRBD1
CASSFAPRGGNSNQPQHF | TGTGCCAGCAGCTTCGCTCCAAGGGGGGGAAATAGCAATCAGCCCCAGCATTTT | few | TRBJ1-5 | TRBV11-1 | -
CASSATGVLMNTGELFF | TGTGCCAGCAGTGCTACAGGGGTCCTTATGAACACCGGGGAGCTGTTTTTT | - | TRBJ2-2 | TRBV12-3/TRBV12-4 | TRBD1
CASRPSSTDTQYF | TGTGCCAGCAGGCCATCTAGCACAGATACGCAGTATTTT | many | TRBJ2-3 | TRBV12-3/TRBV12-4 | -
CASSQRGLARSYNEQFF | TGTGCCAGCAGCCAGAGGGGACTAGCTAGGTCCTACAATGAGCAGTTCTTC | few | TRBJ2-1 | TRBV3-1 | TRBD2
CASSWLAGGSSGANVLTF | TGTGCCAGCAGTTGGCTAGCGGGGGGAAGCTCTGGGGCCAACGTCCTGACTTTC | - | TRBJ2-6 | TRBV12-3/TRBV12-4 | TRBD2
CASSVEAFSYEQYF | TGTGCCAGCAGCGTTGAGGCTTTTTCGTACGAGCAGTACTTC | few | TRBJ2-7 | TRBV9 | -
CASSQLGQGITDTQYF | TGTGCCAGCAGCCAACTAGGACAGGGGATAACAGATACGCAGTATTTT | few | TRBJ2-3 | TRBV14 | TRBD1